The 25 T cell receptor beta chains below come from one sample, sequenced in a study of molecular identifiers for immune sequencing clone quantification. TCRdb re-analysed the PCR reads in MiXCR, keeping a single row per CDR3 protein. Of over 85,000 distinct CDR3 sequences in the sample, roughly 25% were seen once. Sequencing used naive CD8+ T cells from blood, with Jurkat cell RNA spiked in. As to subset: FACS-sorted CD8+CD4-CCR7+CD45RA+ naive T cells. Every receptor here comes from a human donor in good health. Some libraries in this study had Jurkat cell RNA spiked in.

As to this clonotype: Being one base from a much bigger clone, this may be a read error. The gene calls are TRBV4-3 and TRBJ1-1; TRBD1 might be the D (5 bases). The germline V gene encodes CDR1 LGHNA and CDR2 YSLEER. The CDR3 runs to 16 residues. The CDR3 is CANSQGGVQAGTEAFF. The DNA of the CDR3 is TGCGCCAACAGCCAAGGAGGGGTCCAGGCAGGGACTGAAGCTTTCTTT.

Many counts were recorded for this clonotype. V is TRBV5-1 and J is TRBJ1-1, with D tentatively TRBD1 (6 bases). The CDR3 has 15 residues. Germline lookup yields CDR1 SGHRS and CDR2 YFSETQ. V was trimmed by 1 base and J by 0 bases, leaving 10 bases between them. As DNA, the CDR3 is TGCGCCAGCAGCTTGAAACAGGGAATGAACACTGAAGCTTTCTTT. Translating gives CASSLKQGMNTEAFF.

The CDR3 DNA sequence: TGTGCCAGCAGCTCGCCGGGACAGTCAGCCAAAAACATTCAGTACTTC. Translating gives CASSSPGQSAKNIQYF. This chain links TRBV11-2 with TRBJ2-4; 7 bases map to TRBD1. The CDR3 runs to 16 residues. Germline lookup yields CDR1 SGHAT and CDR2 FQNNGV. J lost 0 bases, V lost 4 bases, and 6 bases had no gene match.

The V and J genes are TRBV2 and TRBJ2-3; 16 bases map to TRBD2. The V gene end was trimmed by 3 bases and the J gene end by 1 base; junction bases not matched to a gene: 7. The CDR3 has 19 residues. CDR1 SNHLY and CDR2 FYNNEI come from the germline V gene. The CDR3: CASSDSMGTSGGGTDTQYF. CDR3 DNA sequence: TGTGCCAGCAGTGATAGTATGGGGACTAGCGGGGGGGGCACAGATACGCAGTATTTT.

This clonotype was seen only a few times. The genes are TRBV27 and TRBJ2-7; TRBD2 matches 8 bases. The CDR3 contains 17 residues. J lost 6 bases, V lost 3 bases, and 16 bases had no gene match. Germline values: CDR1 MNHEY, CDR2 SMNVEV (reference sequence). The CDR3 protein is CASSFIGPGLGVAEQYF. For the CDR3, the DNA is TGTGCCAGCAGTTTTATTGGACCGGGACTAGGGGTCGCCGAGCAGTACTTC.

There are a few counts of this clonotype. The CDR3 DNA sequence: TGTGCCAGCTCACCCACAAGGAACACTGAAGCTTTCTTT. Translated, it gives CASSPTRNTEAFF. The J gene is TRBJ1-1, the V gene TRBV18, with D hard to call. V gave up 3 bases and J gave up 1 base, with 6 bases separating them. This CDR3 has 13 amino acids. Germline assignment: CDR1 KGHSH and CDR2 LQKENI.

About this clonotype: A much larger clonotype is one base distant, so this may be a read error. The chain combines TRBV5-1 with TRBJ2-7; 13 nucleotides line up with TRBD2. The length of the CDR3 is 15 residues. Germline CDR1 and CDR2: SGHRS and YFSETQ. In DNA, the CDR3 is TGCGCCAGCAGCAGGACTAGCGGGGGATCCTACGAGCAGCACTTC. The encoded protein is CASSRTSGGSYEQHF.

This clonotype was counted many times. The chain uses TRBV7-2 and TRBJ2-7, with 12 bases identical to TRBD2. The CDR3 totals 15 residues. The germline V gene has CDR1 SGHTA and CDR2 FQGNSA. V lost 5 bases, J lost 1 base, and 3 bases stayed unmatched. The CDR3 spells CASSPTSGGSYEQYF. The CDR3 DNA follows: TGTGCCAGCAGCCCGACTAGCGGGGGATCCTACGAGCAGTACTTC.

This clonotype has a single count. This CDR3 fails to terminate in the conserved phenylalanine or tryptophan, so it likely reflects a read error. The rearrangement links TRBV12-3 or TRBV12-4 to TRBJ2-5, with a possible D match to TRBD2 (6 bases). The CDR3 runs to 15 residues. V was clipped by 6 bases and J by 0 bases, with 14 bases between them. For the CDR3, the DNA is TGTGCCAGCAGCCGCGCCGGAGGGTACCAAGAGACCCAGTACTCC. Residues: CASSRAGGYQETQYS.

The chain employs TRBV28 and TRBJ2-7; 8 bases line up with TRBD1. The CDR3 sequence is 12 residues long. The junction had 4 bases not matched to a gene; V was cut back by 8 bases and J by 4 bases. Germline V gene lookup returns CDR1 MDHEN and CDR2 SYDVKM. The CDR3 spells CASGTGHYEQYF. In nucleotides, the CDR3 is TGTGCCAGCGGGACAGGACATTACGAGCAGTACTTC.

This clonotype was observed a handful of times. This chain joins TRBV13 and TRBJ2-7, with 8 bases fitting TRBD2. V gave up 0 bases and J gave up 1 base; unmatched junction bases: 2. This CDR3 comprises 15 residues. Germline values: CDR1 PRHDT, CDR2 FYEKMQ (reference sequence). DNA of the CDR3: TGTGCCAGCAGCTTAGGAGCGGGAGTGTCCTACGAGCAGTACTTC. Protein product: CASSLGAGVSYEQYF.

This clonotype has ten or more counts. J is TRBJ2-1 and V is TRBV27; D not certain. The V gene lost 5 bases and the J gene lost 4 bases, with 9 bases spanning the gap. From germline, CDR1 is MNHEY and CDR2 SMNVEV (reference sequence). The CDR3 runs 13 residues. CDR3 in DNA: TGTGCCAGCAGTCCCTCCCAATACAATGAGCAGTTCTTC. It yields the protein CASSPSQYNEQFF.

The chain's CDR3 is CASSVGDMRVGEQYF. CDR3 nucleotide sequence: TGTGCCAGCAGCGTCGGGGACATGAGGGTTGGCGAGCAGTACTTC. The gene calls are TRBV9 and TRBJ2-7; D possibly corresponds to TRBD1 (6 bases). CDR1 and CDR2 from the germline V gene are SGDLS and YYNGEE. This CDR3 contains 15 residues. The ends were cut back, 2 bases at V and 6 bases at J, with 18 bases in the middle.

This clonotype appeared many times. This chain connects TRBV4-3 to TRBJ1-5; 9 nucleotides align to TRBD1. This CDR3 is 18 amino acids long. In germline, CDR1 is LGHNA, CDR2 YSLEER. J was trimmed by 7 bases and V by 0 bases; bases with no gene match: 13. CDR3 bases: TGCGCCAGCAGCCAAGATTTTGCGACAGGGGGTGGCATGCAGCCCCAGCATTTT. Translating gives CASSQDFATGGGMQPQHF.

The sample holds many counts of this clonotype. The chain employs TRBV28 and TRBJ2-7; 7 bases line up with TRBD1. After removal of 5 bases from V and 1 base from J, the junction contained 5 bases not matched to a gene. From germline, CDR1 is MDHEN and CDR2 SYDVKM. The CDR3 extends over 14 amino acids. CDR3 sequence (DNA): TGTGCCAGCAGTACGACAGGGATTTCCTACGAGCAGTACTTC. Residues: CASSTTGISYEQYF.

Points on this clonotype: This may be a read error, as it is one base from a much larger clone. For the CDR3, the DNA is TGCGCCAGCAACCAAGTGAAGACAGGGTCCTACGAGCAGTACTTC. The encoded protein is CASNQVKTGSYEQYF. The V gene is TRBV4-1, the J gene TRBJ2-7, with TRBD1 matching over 7 bases. The CDR3 sequence is 15 residues long. Germline CDR1 and CDR2: MGHRA and YSYEKL.

This clonotype was observed a few times. The V call is TRBV4-3, the J call TRBJ1-5, with D unclear. The CDR3 contains 15 residues. Trimming shortened V by 0 bases and J by 1 base, and 7 bases separated the two germline ends. Germline loops: CDR1 LGHNA, CDR2 YSLEER. CDR3 protein: CASSQDRMSNQPQHF. CDR3 DNA sequence: TGCGCCAGCAGCCAAGACAGGATGAGCAATCAGCCCCAGCATTTT.

About this clonotype itself: The junction and the germline gene differ at one end; a read error may be behind it. The chain combines TRBV28 with TRBJ1-4; 7 bases are shared with TRBD1. This CDR3 is built from 12 residues. The germline CDR1 and CDR2 sequences are MDHEN and SYDVKM. The CDR3 nucleotides read TGTGCCAGCAGCATGATCCGGGACAGTGTGTATTTT. Its protein is CASSMIRDSVYF.

In its sample, this clonotype was seen many times. CDR3 in DNA: TGTGCCAGCACTATAGCGGGTTCCTCCTACGAGCAGTACTTC. Translation: CASTIAGSSYEQYF. The gene calls are TRBV2 and TRBJ2-7, with TRBD2 matching 7 bases. After removal of 7 bases from V and 0 bases from J, the junction contained 6 bases not matched to a gene. Germline V CDR1 and CDR2: SNHLY, FYNNEI. This CDR3 contains 14 residues.

This clonotype has a count of ten or more. This sequence joins TRBV6-5 and TRBJ2-7; tentatively, D is TRBD1 (5 bases). CDR3 size: 14 residues. V was shortened by 0 bases and J by 6 bases, with 12 bases between the two germline ends. Germline lookup yields CDR1 MNHEY and CDR2 SVGAGI. CDR3 region: CASSYSSRASEQYF. The CDR3 DNA reads as TGTGCCAGCAGTTACTCGTCCAGGGCCTCCGAGCAGTACTTC.

This clonotype was found a few times. J is TRBJ1-4 and V is TRBV4-1, with a possible D match to TRBD1 (5 bases). The CDR3 has 15 residues. Trimming shortened V by 0 bases and J by 7 bases, and 12 bases separated the two germline ends. Germline CDR1 is MGHRA and CDR2 is YSYEKL. CDR3 nucleotide sequence: TGCGCCAGCAGCCAAGAGCGACAGTCTTCTGAAAAACTGTTTTTT. It yields the protein CASSQERQSSEKLFF.

CDR3: CASSPDSRSYEQYF. CDR3 in DNA: TGTGCCAGCAGCCCGGACTCCCGTTCCTACGAGCAGTACTTC. The chain uses TRBV13 and TRBJ2-7; tentatively, D is TRBD2 (5 bases). Germline V gene sequence: CDR1 PRHDT, CDR2 FYEKMQ (reference sequence). CDR3 length: 14 amino acids. V lost 5 bases and J 1 base, leaving 12 bases between the germline ends.

Concerning this clonotype itself: A much more abundant neighbour one base away suggests this may be a read error. V usage is TRBV30 and J usage is TRBJ2-2, with no clear D. The germline gives CDR1 GTSNPN, CDR2 SVGIG (reference sequence). V lost 1 base and J 8 bases, leaving 11 bases between the germline ends. This CDR3 is built from 13 residues. The DNA of the CDR3 is TGTGCCTGGAGTGCCAGCATTGTGGGGGAGCTGTTTTTT. It specifies CAWSASIVGELFF.

The sample holds a few counts of this clonotype. This rearrangement joins TRBV7-9 to TRBJ1-1; D is unresolved. V lost 2 bases and J 7 bases, leaving 2 bases between the germline ends. The CDR3 covers 10 residues. Germline V lookup: CDR1 SEHNR, CDR2 FQNEAQ (reference sequence). CDR3 residues: CASSLNEAFF. The CDR3 bases are TGTGCCAGCAGCTTAAATGAAGCTTTCTTT. The full variable domain, its missing parts supplied by reference TRBV7-9 and TRBJ1-1, is DTGVSQNPRHKITKRGQNVTFRCDPISEHNRLYWYRQTLGQGPEFLTYFQNEAQLEKSRLLSDRFSAERPKGSFSTLEIQRTEQGDSAMYLCASSLNEAFFGQGTRLTVV.

About this clonotype: The junction differs from germline at one of its ends, possibly a read error. This chain uses TRBV7-2 with TRBJ2-1; D remains unclear. Germline CDR1 SGHTA, CDR2 FQGNSA. This CDR3 has 13 residues. The CDR3 DNA reads as TGTGCCAGCAGCCCCCCCCCGTTCGAGGAGCAGTGCTTC. This gives the protein CASSPPPFEEQCF.